The 17 T cell receptor beta chains below all came from one sample that was sequenced in a study of beta chain features in type 1 diabetes. Reverse transcribing all isolated RNA meant expressed TCRB transcripts were sequenced. Some clones are missing from TCRdb's copy, which holds only in-frame ones; the method was immunoSEQ multiplex PCR. The table has 250,000 or so clones, 55% to 70% seen once. Input material: naive CD4+ T cells from blood. The receptors derive from a man aged 30 to 45 in good health.

This clone has just a few counts. This sample includes further DNA sequences coding for the same CDR3. The CDR3 region is CAWSRLNTGELFF. CDR3 in DNA: TGTGCCTGGAGTCGGCTAAACACCGGGGAGCTGTTTTTT. The rearrangement joins TRBV30 to TRBJ2-2; D call uncertain. The germline V and J ends were trimmed by 2 bases and 2 bases, with 6 bases remaining between them. Per germline, CDR1 GTSNPN and CDR2 SVGIG (reference sequence). This CDR3 is built from 13 residues.

The chain recombines TRBV10-3 with TRBJ2-3; no clear D. The ends were cut back, 4 bases at V and 3 bases at J, with 8 bases in the middle. Germline loops: CDR1 ENHRY, CDR2 SYGVKD. This CDR3 has 13 amino acids. Here the CDR3 DNA reads TGTGCCATCAGTGGTCTCGCGACAGATACGCAGTATTTT. Protein sequence: CAISGLATDTQYF.

The chain combines TRBV14 with TRBJ1-1, with D maybe TRBD1 (6 bases). The CDR3 contains 17 residues. CDR1 is SGHDN, CDR2 FVKESK, per germline. V lost 5 bases and J lost 5, with 24 bases in between. CDR3 protein: CASSSLVGGGRGTEAFF. The CDR3 region has the DNA TGTGCCAGCAGCTCACTCGTCGGGGGCGGGCGCGGAACTGAAGCTTTCTTT. The entire variable domain, with the rest obtained from reference TRBV14 and TRBJ1-1, is as follows: EAGVTQFPSHSVIEKGQTVTLRCDPISGHDNLYWYRRVMGKEIKFLLHFVKESKQDESGMPNNRFLAERTGGTYSTLKVQPAELEDSGVYFCASSSLVGGGRGTEAFFGQGTRLTVV.

This chain uses TRBV30 with TRBJ2-5, with D perhaps being TRBD1 or TRBD2 (5 bases each). CDR1 is GTSNPN and CDR2 is SVGIG in the germline V gene (reference sequence). The CDR3 extends over 13 amino acids. Trimming cost V 3 bases and J 2 bases, with 10 bases left between them. The CDR3 bases are TGTGCCTGGAGCGGGGCAGCACAAGAGACCCAGTACTTC. It translates to CAWSGAAQETQYF.

The chain joins TRBV10-3 to TRBJ1-2; weak D call: TRBD1 (5 bases). Trimming pared 0 bases from V and 1 base from J, leaving 9 bases between. The CDR3 loop spans 15 amino acids. The germline gives CDR1 ENHRY, CDR2 SYGVKD. The CDR3 here is CAISESGGNNYGYTF. The DNA of the CDR3 is TGTGCCATCAGTGAGTCCGGGGGAAATAACTATGGCTACACCTTC.

This rearrangement joins TRBV7-9 to TRBJ2-5; D gene ambiguous. The CDR3 runs 14 residues. Germline CDR1 reads SEHNR; CDR2 reads FQNEAQ (reference sequence). Trimming pared 6 bases from V and 4 bases from J, leaving 15 bases between. CDR3 region: CASRIDVGTETQYF. CDR3 sequence (DNA): TGTGCCAGCAGGATCGACGTGGGTACAGAGACCCAGTACTTC.

The CDR3, as DNA: TGTGCCTGGGCCGGGCTCAGCACCGGGGAGCTGTTTTTT. This codes for CAWAGLSTGELFF. The genes are TRBV30 and TRBJ2-2, with D hard to call. The length of the CDR3 is 13 residues. The germline gives CDR1 GTSNPN, CDR2 SVGIG (reference sequence). V lost 5 bases, J lost 4 bases, and 11 bases lay in between.

The chain couples TRBV18 to TRBJ2-1; unclear D gene. V was shortened by 4 bases and J by 4 bases, with 8 bases between the two germline ends. Germline CDR1 KGHSH, CDR2 LQKENI. The CDR3 length is 13 residues. The CDR3 DNA reads TGTGCCAGCTCACTCGAGCTTTACAATGAGCAGTTCTTC. It encodes CASSLELYNEQFF.

This rearrangement joins TRBV4-3 to TRBJ2-1; TRBD2 is a possible D gene (6 bases). Trimming removed 3 bases at V and 8 bases at J, with 20 bases between. The CDR3 consists of 16 residues. Germline V gene data show CDR1 as LGHNA and CDR2 as YSLEER. The CDR3 loop is CASSQISGPHLHEQFF. The DNA for the CDR3 is TGCGCCAGCAGCCAGATTAGCGGACCCCACCTCCATGAGCAGTTCTTC.

The chain couples TRBV10-3 to TRBJ2-5, with 8 bases aligning to TRBD1. The germline gives CDR1 ENHRY, CDR2 SYGVKD. Germline trimming cut 0 bases from V and 0 bases from J; bases unmatched to any gene: 0. This CDR3 has 15 residues. This CDR3 reads CAISESGQDQETQYF. Written as DNA, the CDR3 is TGTGCCATCAGTGAGTCGGGACAGGACCAAGAGACCCAGTACTTC.

The chain employs TRBV7-9 and TRBJ2-2; unclear D gene. Per the germline V gene, CDR1 is SEHNR and CDR2 is FQNEAQ (reference sequence). V was trimmed by 1 base and J by 5 bases, leaving 5 bases between them. There are 13 residues in the CDR3. The CDR3 is CASSLEDTGELFF. In DNA, the CDR3 is TGTGCCAGCAGCTTAGAAGATACCGGGGAGCTGTTTTTT.

This clone was counted a single time. The V gene is TRBV29-1, the J gene TRBJ2-3; the D gene could be TRBD1 or TRBD2 (5 bases each). Germline V CDR1 and CDR2: SQVTM, ANQGSEA. This CDR3 is 13 amino acids long. Trimming took off 3 bases at V and 6 bases at J, with 13 bases between the two ends. CDR3 coding DNA: TGCAGCGTTGAGGGGCTAGCTTCGGATACGCAGTATTTT. This translates into CSVEGLASDTQYF.

The genes are TRBV30 and TRBJ2-5; perhaps TRBD2 as D (5 bases). CDR1 GTSNPN and CDR2 SVGIG come from the germline V gene (reference sequence). The CDR3 contains 15 residues. V gave up 4 bases and J gave up 5 bases, with 20 bases separating them. The CDR3 DNA is TGTGCCTGGAAAAGCGGTTCGGTTATCAGGGAGACCCAGTACTTC. Translated, it gives CAWKSGSVIRETQYF. Drawing the rest from reference TRBV30 and TRBJ2-5, the complete variable domain is SQTIHQWPATLVQPVGSPLSLECTVEGTSNPNLYWYRQAAGRGLQLLFYSVGIGQISSEVPQNLSASRPQDRQFILSSKKLLLSDSGFYLCAWKSGSVIRETQYFGPGTRLLVL.

The chain couples TRBV7-2 to TRBJ1-1, with D possibly TRBD1 on 5 matching bases. CDR3 size: 15 residues. From germline, CDR1 is SGHTA and CDR2 FQGNSA. Trimming removed 5 bases at V and 3 bases at J, with 16 bases between. The CDR3 DNA follows: TGTGCCAGCAGCCCGAGATGGGGGACGGACACTGAAGCTTTCTTT. This encodes CASSPRWGTDTEAFF.

This chain joins TRBV28 and TRBJ2-7; D remains unclear. CDR3 length equals 12 residues. V gave up 6 bases and J gave up 3 bases, with 9 bases separating them. Germline V gives CDR1 MDHEN, CDR2 SYDVKM. The CDR3 coding sequence is TGTGCCAGCAGCCTGTCCTACTACGAGCAGTACTTC. Translation: CASSLSYYEQYF.

The chain uses TRBV28 and TRBJ2-7; the match to TRBD1 covers 11 bases. Germline V lookup: CDR1 MDHEN, CDR2 SYDVKM. The CDR3 runs to 15 residues. Trimming took 5 bases from V and 4 from J; bases not matched to a gene: 7. The CDR3 spells CASSAWTGGSYEQYF. The CDR3, as DNA: TGTGCCAGCAGTGCATGGACAGGGGGCTCGTACGAGCAGTACTTC.

This chain connects TRBV27 to TRBJ2-1; weak D call: TRBD2 (6 bases). Germline V CDR1 and CDR2: MNHEY, SMNVEV (reference sequence). Between the trimmed V and J ends, which lost 5 bases and 7 bases, there was a span of 9 bases. The CDR3 is made up of 12 amino acids. In nucleotides, the CDR3 is TGTGCCAGCAGTCCCGGGAGTAATGAGCAGTTCTTC. Its translation is CASSPGSNEQFF.